One sample yielded the 8 T cell receptor beta chains listed below, sequenced in a study of OX40 agonist ivuxolimab in advanced cancers. Sequenced by immunoSEQ multiplex PCR; TCRdb stores in-frame clones only, minus some. Among about 79,000 clones listed, approximately 92% were seen once. The input for sequencing was CD4+ or CD8+ T cells sorted from blood, taken in a trial of the OX40 agonist ivuxolimab. The receptors stem from an adult with an advanced solid tumor such as melanoma, head and neck, liver or kidney cancer.

This chain uses TRBV29-1 with TRBJ1-2; D is ambiguous. Per germline, CDR1 SQVTM and CDR2 ANQGSEA. The CDR3 totals 11 residues. Trimming removed 7 bases at V and 3 bases at J, with 9 bases between. The CDR3 nucleotides are TGCAGCGCGACGGGAGACTATGGCTACACCTTC. Its protein product is CSATGDYGYTF.

The chain combines TRBV28 with TRBJ1-5; D possibly corresponds to TRBD1 (5 bases). The germline V gene has CDR1 MDHEN and CDR2 SYDVKM. Trimming cost V 6 bases and J 11 bases, with 20 bases left between them. The CDR3 spans 14 residues. Here the CDR3 DNA reads TGTGCCAGCAGCCGGGGGACCCTCGGCCGGGCCCAGCATTTT. It specifies CASSRGTLGRAQHF.

V and J are TRBV7-9 and TRBJ2-3; D ambiguous. Looked up from germline, CDR1 is SEHNR and CDR2 is FQNEAQ (reference sequence). CDR3 length equals 16 residues. The germline V and J ends were trimmed by 6 bases and 0 bases, with 16 bases remaining between them. The CDR3 spells CASRGGFSPSTDTQYF. CDR3 in DNA: TGTGCCAGCAGGGGCGGTTTCAGTCCTAGCACAGATACGCAGTATTTT.

The count of this clone is one. The CDR3 reads CASSATGGRETQYF. The CDR3 region has the DNA TGTGCCAGCAGCGCGACAGGGGGCAGGGAGACCCAGTACTTC. V usage is TRBV9 and J usage is TRBJ2-5, with 10 positions matching TRBD1. V was pared by 3 bases and J by 5 bases, with 4 bases of the junction left unmatched. The CDR3 has 14 residues. Per the germline V gene, CDR1 is SGDLS and CDR2 is YYNGEE.

The chain couples TRBV9 to TRBJ2-2; 11 positions match TRBD2. V was clipped by 0 bases and J by 4 bases; unmatched bases: 14. Germline CDR1 is SGDLS and CDR2 is YYNGEE. The CDR3 contains 20 residues. The CDR3 bases are TGTGCCAGCAGCGTAGCTCCCATGGTAGCGGGAGGGCTAGGCACCGGGGAGCTGTTTTTT. As protein: CASSVAPMVAGGLGTGELFF. The full variable domain, in which reference TRBV9 and TRBJ2-2 provide the parts outside the CDR3, is DSGVTQTPKHLITATGQRVTLRCSPRSGDLSVYWYQQSLDQGLQFLIQYYNGEERAKGNILERFSAQQFPDLHSELNLSSLELGDSALYFCASSVAPMVAGGLGTGELFFGEGSRLTVL.

This chain links TRBV5-4 with TRBJ2-3; 7 nucleotides match TRBD2. CDR1 is SGHNT and CDR2 is YYREEE in the germline V gene (reference sequence). CDR3 length equals 17 residues. V gave up 0 bases and J gave up 1 base; unmatched junction bases: 8. CDR3 in DNA: TGTGCCAGCAGCTTGGATTTTCGGGAGGAGGGCACAGATACGCAGTATTTT. Encoded protein: CASSLDFREEGTDTQYF.

This chain links TRBV7-2 with TRBJ2-7; TRBD2 matches at 10 bases. The CDR3 covers 15 residues. Trimming cost V 5 bases and J 0 bases; bases outside gene matches: 4. The germline V gene encodes CDR1 SGHTA and CDR2 FQGNSA. CDR3 residues: CASSRLAGDSYEQYF. CDR3 nucleotide sequence: TGTGCCAGCAGCAGACTAGCGGGTGACTCCTACGAGCAGTACTTC.

V is TRBV7-3 and J is TRBJ1-1; D not resolved. CDR3 length: 13 amino acids. Germline V gene data show CDR1 as SGHTA and CDR2 as FQGTGA. V was trimmed by 3 bases and J by 4 bases, leaving 9 bases between them. The CDR3 reads CASSFSRVTEAFF. The CDR3, as DNA: TGTGCCAGCAGCTTCTCCAGAGTCACTGAAGCTTTCTTT.